The 10 T cell receptor beta chains below were found in one sample sequenced in a study of lymphopenia after photon versus proton radiotherapy. The protocol was immunoSEQ multiplex PCR, while the TCRdb copy is restricted to in-frame clones and leaves out a portion. Altogether 75,000 or so clones are present, approximately 82% being singletons, with the ten largest covering over 1.3%. This specimen consisted of peripheral blood, obtained from a patient treated with proton-based radiotherapy. Every receptor here comes from a man aged 55 to 70 with pancreatic cancer.

The J gene is TRBJ1-5, the V gene TRBV6-5; D unclear. Germline V gives CDR1 MNHEY, CDR2 SVGAGI. The CDR3 sequence is 13 residues long. Trimming took 6 bases from V and 2 from J, leaving 8 bases between them. The CDR3 sequence is CASRRTGNQPQHF. CDR3 coding DNA: TGTGCCAGCAGAAGGACTGGCAATCAGCCCCAGCATTTT.

The J gene is TRBJ2-7, the V gene TRBV28, with D hard to call. The V and J ends lost 7 bases and 2 bases respectively, with 18 bases between them. There are 15 residues in the CDR3. Germline CDR1 and CDR2: MDHEN and SYDVKM. This chain's CDR3 is CASTITSGRAYEQYF. In DNA form, the CDR3 reads TGTGCCAGCACCATTACGTCCGGCAGAGCCTACGAGCAGTACTTC.

The chain is built from TRBV13 and TRBJ2-7; 8 positions agree with TRBD2. Germline values: CDR1 PRHDT, CDR2 FYEKMQ (reference sequence). The CDR3 contains 16 residues. V lost 3 bases and J lost 2; bases outside the gene matches: 9. CDR3 nucleotides: TGTGCCAGCAGCTTTTTAGGGGTTAGCGGGGCCTACGAGCAGTACTTC. The encoded protein is CASSFLGVSGAYEQYF.

The chain employs TRBV30 and TRBJ1-6; possibly TRBD1 for D (6 bases). The CDR3 contains 13 residues. Germline V gives CDR1 GTSNPN, CDR2 SVGIG (reference sequence). Trimming removed 3 bases from V and 9 bases from J, with 12 bases in between. CDR3 sequence (DNA): TGTGCCTGGAGCTCAAGGGGGGTTTCACCCCTCCACTTT. This codes for CAWSSRGVSPLHF.

The chain uses TRBV28 and TRBJ2-1; a weak D match, TRBD2 (6 bases). The CDR3 length is 14 residues. The germline V gene has CDR1 MDHEN and CDR2 SYDVKM. V lost 4 bases, J lost 10 bases, and 17 bases lay in between. DNA for the CDR3: TGTGCCAGCAGTTATGCGGGAATGTCGGGAGAGCAGTTCTTC. The encoded protein is CASSYAGMSGEQFF.

The chain couples TRBV28 to TRBJ1-2; no definite D call. CDR1 and CDR2 from the germline V gene are MDHEN and SYDVKM. V dropped 1 base and J dropped 6 bases, with 9 bases sitting between them. The CDR3 loop spans 13 amino acids. CDR3 in amino acids: CASSLYSRDGYTF. CDR3 sequence (DNA): TGTGCCAGCAGTTTATACTCAAGGGATGGCTACACCTTC.

The J gene is TRBJ2-5, the V gene TRBV27; TRBD2 matches 11 bases. The J call may not be correct, given that the DNA end is closer to TRBJ2-7. Germline V lookup: CDR1 MNHEY, CDR2 SMNVEV (reference sequence). The CDR3 runs 16 residues. The CDR3 region has the DNA TGTGCCAGCAGTTTACTCACTAGCGGGAGATCCTACGAGCAGTACTTC. Protein product: CASSLLTSGRSYEQYF.

The chain uses TRBV4-2 and TRBJ2-1; D gene unclear. The germline CDR1 and CDR2 sequences are LGHNA and YNFKEQ. The CDR3 extends over 14 amino acids. Trimming shortened V by 1 base and J by 4 bases, and 8 bases separated the two germline ends. CDR3: CASSQVGGYNEQFF. DNA of the CDR3: TGTGCCAGCAGCCAAGTAGGTGGGTACAATGAGCAGTTCTTC.

This chain joins TRBV28 and TRBJ1-1; D may be TRBD1 (6 bases). The CDR3 has 15 residues. Per germline, CDR1 MDHEN and CDR2 SYDVKM. Between the trimmed V and J ends, which lost 7 bases and 4 bases, there was a span of 19 bases. Here the CDR3 DNA reads TGTGCCAGCATCCAAGGGGGGGCTGTGGGCACTGAAGCTTTCTTT. It translates to CASIQGGAVGTEAFF.

The chain is built from TRBV19 and TRBJ1-2, with 8 bases fitting TRBD1. This CDR3 region has 16 residues. The J segment lost 1 base and the V segment lost 3 bases, leaving 7 bases of the junction unmatched. The germline CDR1 and CDR2 sequences are LNHDA and SQIVND (reference sequence). Written as DNA, the CDR3 is TGTGCCAGTAGTATGCCCCGGACAGGGCTTAACTATGGCTACACCTTC. Protein: CASSMPRTGLNYGYTF.